One and the same sample provided the 28 T cell receptor beta chains below, sequenced in a study of T cell repertoires in cytomegalovirus infection. MiXCR, applied by TCRdb to the reads, yields one record per CDR3 protein. The sample includes some 220,000 distinct CDR3 sequences, about 5.9% of them seen just once. Sequencing used PBMCs. All receptors come from a human donor in good health (CMV status not recorded). Some clones in this sample may be carry-over from other donors' samples.

This clonotype was picked up many times. This chain links TRBV7-9 with TRBJ1-5, with 10 bases fitting TRBD1. Trimming removed 5 bases from V and 4 bases from J; junction bases left unmatched: 5. The CDR3 covers 15 residues. CDR1 is SEHNR, CDR2 FQNEAQ, per germline (reference sequence). The CDR3 protein is CASSKGQGRNQPQHF. In DNA form, the CDR3 reads TGTGCCAGCAGCAAGGGACAGGGGAGGAATCAGCCCCAGCATTTT.

This clonotype was seen repeatedly, ten times or more. The V gene is TRBV10-3, the J gene TRBJ2-1, with D possibly matching TRBD2 (7 bases). Germline CDR1 and CDR2: ENHRY and SYGVKD. Between the trimmed V and J ends, which lost 3 bases and 3 bases, there was a span of 24 bases. The CDR3 has 19 residues. The CDR3 DNA reads TGTGCCATCAGTGACGCCGGAGCCAGCGGGACAAGACGCTACAATGAGCAGTTCTTC. Protein sequence: CAISDAGASGTRRYNEQFF.

In this sample, this clonotype turned up many times. J is TRBJ2-5 and V is TRBV7-2; D gene ambiguous. V dropped 5 bases and J dropped 1 base, with 11 bases sitting between them. The CDR3 contains 14 residues. The germline V gene has CDR1 SGHTA and CDR2 FQGNSA. As DNA, the CDR3 is TGTGCCAGCAGCCTAGGCATCAGCCAAGAGACCCAGTACTTC. It encodes CASSLGISQETQYF.

This clonotype was picked up many times. V gene TRBV12-3 or TRBV12-4 combines with J gene TRBJ1-5; D not resolved. With 0 bases removed from V and 6 bases from J, the gap between germline ends came to 12 bases. The CDR3 has 15 residues. This chain's CDR3 is CASSLAGSIRQPQHF. CDR3 coding DNA: TGTGCCAGCAGTTTAGCAGGGTCCATCCGTCAGCCCCAGCATTTT.

With regard to this clonotype: A junction boundary mismatches the germline segment, possibly from a read error. CDR3 sequence (DNA): TGTGCCATCAGAGAGTCCCCAGTTGCAACTAATGAAAAACTGTTTTTT. This gives the protein CAIRESPVATNEKLFF. This sequence joins TRBV10-3 and TRBJ1-4; D uncertain. This CDR3 has 16 residues. CDR1 is ENHRY and CDR2 is SYGVKD in the germline V gene.

This clonotype was counted many times. The chain carries TRBV5-1 and TRBJ2-6, with D hard to call. This CDR3 is 14 amino acids long. V was clipped by 6 bases and J by 3 bases, with 10 bases between them. Germline V CDR1 and CDR2: SGHRS, YFSETQ. The CDR3 bases are TGCGCCAGCATGGATGTGGGTGGGGCCAACGTCCTGACTTTC. Translating it yields CASMDVGGANVLTF. Full variable domain (remainder filled in from reference TRBV5-1 and TRBJ2-6): KAGVTQTPRYLIKTRGQQVTLSCSPISGHRSVSWYQQTPGQGLQFLFEYFSETQRNKGNFPGRFSGRQFSNSRSEMNVSTLELGDSALYLCASMDVGGANVLTFGAGSRLTVL.

The chain couples TRBV29-1 to TRBJ2-7, with D perhaps matching TRBD1 or TRBD2 (5 bases each). The CDR3 runs to 14 residues. Germline V CDR1 and CDR2: SQVTM, ANQGSEA. The ends were cut back, 1 base at V and 3 bases at J, with 13 bases in the middle. This CDR3 is CSVEGGLRGYEQYF. As DNA, the CDR3 is TGCAGCGTTGAAGGGGGCCTCCGGGGCTACGAGCAGTACTTC.

The sample holds a few counts of this clonotype. The V and J genes are TRBV7-2 and TRBJ1-4; unclear D gene. Looked up from germline, CDR1 is SGHTA and CDR2 is FQGNSA. Trimming pared 5 bases from V and 6 bases from J, leaving 13 bases between. This CDR3 contains 14 residues. This CDR3 is CASSRREMDEKLFF. The CDR3 DNA sequence: TGTGCCAGCAGCAGACGGGAAATGGATGAAAAACTGTTTTTT.

There are a few counts of this clonotype. V usage is TRBV7-9 and J usage is TRBJ2-5; D might be TRBD2 (5 bases). Germline CDR1 and CDR2: SEHNR and FQNEAQ (reference sequence). V gave up 3 bases and J gave up 2 bases, with 10 bases separating them. The CDR3 contains 14 residues. The CDR3 DNA reads as TGTGCCAGCAGCTTCAGCGGAGCTCAAGAGACCCAGTACTTC. Its translation: CASSFSGAQETQYF. The full variable domain, in which reference TRBV7-9 and TRBJ2-5 provide the parts outside the CDR3, is DTGVSQNPRHKITKRGQNVTFRCDPISEHNRLYWYRQTLGQGPEFLTYFQNEAQLEKSRLLSDRFSAERPKGSFSTLEIQRTEQGDSAMYLCASSFSGAQETQYFGPGTRLLVL.

This clonotype has ten or more counts. The chain uses TRBV29-1 and TRBJ1-2; TRBD1 matches 8 bases. The CDR3 runs 11 residues. CDR1 is SQVTM, CDR2 ANQGSEA, per germline. CDR3 nucleotides: TGCGGAGAAAGGGGGGACAGGGGCTACACCTTC. It translates to CGERGDRGYTF.

The chain is built from TRBV4-1 and TRBJ2-1, with TRBD2 matching 10 bases. The CDR3 extends over 17 amino acids. CDR1 is MGHRA and CDR2 is YSYEKL in the germline V gene. The V and J ends lost 1 base and 1 base, in that order; junction bases with no gene match: 4. The CDR3 sequence: CASSQGLAGESYNEQFF. In nucleotides, the CDR3 is TGCGCCAGCAGCCAAGGGCTAGCGGGGGAGTCCTACAATGAGCAGTTCTTC.

This clonotype occurred many times. This chain connects TRBV6-2 or TRBV6-3 to TRBJ2-2; 7 bases map to TRBD1. This CDR3 is built from 18 residues. CDR1 is MNHEY, CDR2 SVGEGT, per germline. The junction had 14 bases not matched to a gene; V was cut back by 6 bases and J by 1 base. CDR3 protein: CASSLLGDSGGNTGELFF. CDR3 nucleotides: TGTGCCAGCAGCCTCCTTGGGGATTCAGGGGGGAACACCGGGGAGCTGTTTTTT.

This clonotype was seen many times. J is TRBJ1-1 and V is TRBV6-6; TRBD1 might be the D (6 bases). This CDR3 has 14 amino acids. CDR1 and CDR2 (germline): MNHNY, SVGAGI (reference sequence). The ends were cut back, 7 bases at V and 10 bases at J, with 22 bases in the middle. CDR3 coding DNA: TGTGCCAGCAAAACCGGGGGGGGGGGCTTGGTAGCTTTCTTT. As protein: CASKTGGGGLVAFF.

This clonotype was detected ten times or more. The junction differs from germline at one of its ends, possibly a read error. The chain employs TRBV7-7 and TRBJ2-5; 9 bases are shared with TRBD1. Germline V gene lookup returns CDR1 SSHAT and CDR2 FNYEAQ (reference sequence). CDR3 length equals 15 residues. CDR3 residues: CASSFGTGLQETQYF. CDR3 DNA sequence: TGTGCTAGCAGTTTCGGGACAGGGCTTCAAGAGACCCAGTACTTC. The variable domain in full, completed from reference TRBV7-7 and TRBJ2-5, reads GAGVSQSPRYKVTKRGQDVTLRCDPISSHATLYWYQQALGQGPEFLTYFNYEAQPDKSGLPSDRFSAERPEGSISTLTIQRTEQRDSAMYRCASSFGTGLQETQYFGPGTRLLVL.

This clonotype was picked up many times. The chain links TRBV20-1 to TRBJ2-1; unclear D gene. Germline V gene data show CDR1 as DFQATT and CDR2 as SNEGSKA (reference sequence). V lost 0 bases and J 9 bases, leaving 12 bases between the germline ends. This CDR3 is 13 amino acids long. This CDR3 reads CSARDHGYGEQFF. The DNA of the CDR3 is TGCAGTGCTAGAGATCACGGGTACGGTGAGCAGTTCTTC.

This clonotype came up many times. The chain recombines TRBV6-2 or TRBV6-3 with TRBJ2-7, with 8 bases lining up with TRBD1. V was pared by 8 bases and J by 3 bases, with 3 bases of the junction left unmatched. Per the germline V gene, CDR1 is MNHEY and CDR2 is SVGEGT. The CDR3 loop spans 12 amino acids. The CDR3 spells CASVGTGYEQYF. Here the CDR3 DNA reads TGTGCCAGCGTCGGGACAGGCTACGAGCAGTACTTC.

This clonotype was seen at least ten times. This rearrangement joins TRBV5-5 to TRBJ1-5; D is undetermined. The CDR3 covers 15 residues. CDR1 and CDR2 (germline): SGHKS, YYEKEE (reference sequence). The V end lost 4 bases, the J end lost 4 bases, and 15 bases lay between the germline ends. The CDR3 protein is CASSQNTVFNQPQHF. The CDR3 coding sequence is TGTGCCAGCAGCCAAAATACAGTGTTTAATCAGCCCCAGCATTTT.

Ten or more counts support this clonotype. CDR3 bases: TGCGCCAGCAGCCAAGACCCGACAGGACGCAGCACAGATACGCAGTATTTT. Encoded protein: CASSQDPTGRSTDTQYF. The genes are TRBV4-1 and TRBJ2-3, with D tentatively TRBD1 (6 bases). CDR3 length: 17 amino acids. Between the trimmed V and J ends, which lost 0 bases and 0 bases, there was a span of 13 bases. CDR1 and CDR2 from the germline V gene are MGHRA and YSYEKL.

The chain links TRBV20-1 to TRBJ2-5, with D perhaps TRBD2 (5 bases). V lost 4 bases, J lost 5 bases, and 8 bases lay in between. Germline V gene sequence: CDR1 DFQATT, CDR2 SNEGSKA (reference sequence). This CDR3 region has 11 residues. CDR3 residues: CSANTRETQYF. For the CDR3, the DNA is TGCAGTGCTAATACTAGGGAGACCCAGTACTTC.

J is TRBJ2-1 and V is TRBV20-1, with 11 bases fitting TRBD2. The V gene's germline CDR1 is DFQATT and CDR2 SNEGSKA (reference sequence). J lost 4 bases, V lost 1 base, and 6 bases had no gene match. This CDR3 is 16 amino acids long. CDR3 protein: CSARALLAGGYNEQFF. The CDR3 DNA is TGCAGTGCTAGAGCCCTCCTAGCGGGGGGATACAATGAGCAGTTCTTC.

This clonotype was recorded many times. The V call is TRBV2, the J call TRBJ2-5; perhaps D is TRBD1 or TRBD2 (5 bases each). Germline CDR1 and CDR2: SNHLY and FYNNEI. The CDR3 extends over 15 amino acids. The ends were cut back, 6 bases at V and 2 bases at J, with 16 bases in the middle. CDR3 DNA: TGTGCCAGCAGCGCCCGAGACTGGGGGCAAGAGACCCAGTACTTC. This codes for CASSARDWGQETQYF.

This clonotype has ten or more counts. This chain uses TRBV7-9 with TRBJ2-1, with 11 bases matching TRBD2. The CDR3 is made up of 15 amino acids. Germline trimming cut 3 bases from V and 13 bases from J; bases unmatched to any gene: 11. CDR1 SEHNR and CDR2 FQNEAQ come from the germline V gene (reference sequence). The CDR3 DNA reads TGTGCCAGCAGCTTCCCTCTCGGACTAGCGGGCGAACAGTTCTTC. The encoded protein is CASSFPLGLAGEQFF.

This clonotype was recorded many times. The chain has TRBV14 and TRBJ2-1; 8 bases align to TRBD2. The CDR3 spans 15 residues. Trimming took 3 bases from V and 6 from J; bases not matched to a gene: 7. In germline, CDR1 is SGHDN, CDR2 FVKESK. The CDR3 nucleotides read TGTGCCAGCAGCCACCGGGGGGGCCTAGTCAATGAGCAGTTCTTC. Its translation is CASSHRGGLVNEQFF. Full variable domain (rest looked up from reference TRBV14 and TRBJ2-1): EAGVTQFPSHSVIEKGQTVTLRCDPISGHDNLYWYRRVMGKEIKFLLHFVKESKQDESGMPNNRFLAERTGGTYSTLKVQPAELEDSGVYFCASSHRGGLVNEQFFGPGTRLTVL.

This clonotype has a count of ten or more. This chain uses TRBV7-2 with TRBJ2-5; TRBD1 matches 7 bases. The V and J ends lost 5 bases and 7 bases, in that order; junction bases with no gene match: 7. The germline gives CDR1 SGHTA, CDR2 FQGNSA. This CDR3 region has 13 residues. This chain's CDR3 is CASSRQGEGTQYF. The CDR3 bases are TGTGCCAGCAGCAGACAGGGCGAAGGGACCCAGTACTTC.

On this clonotype itself: This sequence may be a read error, since a much larger clone differs from it by one base. The chain recombines TRBV14 with TRBJ1-2; possible D gene TRBD1, 6 bases. This CDR3 is built from 16 residues. Germline-derived CDR1 and CDR2 are SGHDN and FVKESK. As DNA, the CDR3 is TGTGCCAGCAGCCCGACATTTGCCGGGACATCTTATGGCCACACCTTC. This translates into CASSPTFAGTSYGHTF.

In its sample, this clonotype was seen many times. The chain is built from TRBV28 and TRBJ2-7; 9 nucleotides match TRBD1. Per the germline V gene, CDR1 is MDHEN and CDR2 is SYDVKM. The CDR3 runs 15 residues. J was trimmed by 4 bases and V by 6 bases; bases with no gene match: 10. The CDR3 nucleotides are TGTGCCAGCAGCCCACGAGGACAGGGGATTTACGAGCAGTACTTC. This translates into CASSPRGQGIYEQYF. The variable domain in full, completed from reference TRBV28 and TRBJ2-7, reads DVKVTQSSRYLVKRTGEKVFLECVQDMDHENMFWYRQDPGLGLRLIYFSYDVKMKEKGDIPEGYSVSREKKERFSLILESASTNQTSMYLCASSPRGQGIYEQYFGPGTRLTVT.

This clonotype was counted at least ten times. The J gene is TRBJ1-1, the V gene TRBV7-2, with D maybe TRBD1 (6 bases). The CDR3 is 14 amino acids. Trimming pared 4 bases from V and 4 bases from J, leaving 13 bases between. Looked up from germline, CDR1 is SGHTA and CDR2 is FQGNSA. The CDR3 coding sequence is TGTGCCAGCAGCTCAGGGGTGGCCGGCACTGAAGCTTTCTTT. Translation gives CASSSGVAGTEAFF.

In its sample, this clonotype was seen many times. The CDR3: CASSLSRDIGGNTIYF. The CDR3 DNA reads TGTGCCAGCAGCCTGAGCCGGGACATCGGTGGAAACACCATATATTTT. V is TRBV28 and J is TRBJ1-3; D is perhaps TRBD1 (6 bases). The CDR3 covers 16 residues. Trimming left V 6 bases short and J 3 bases short, with 18 bases between. CDR1 and CDR2 from the germline V gene are MDHEN and SYDVKM.